A selection of T cell receptor beta chains follows, all from one sample in a study of blood T cell repertoires in COVID-19. The table came from immunoSEQ multiplex PCR; TCRdb's copy has only in-frame clones and leaves some out. The sample contains approximately 210,000 clones, 85% to 90% of which appear only once. The sample comprised PBMCs or T cells enriched from blood (not recorded which). The receptors were gathered from a woman in her 50s with acute COVID-19. CDR3s include the opening cysteine and the closing phenylalanine or tryptophan.

>TRBJ1-1|TRBV27
CASTPYGGMGTEAFF
>TRBJ1-4|TRBV5-8
CASSLGQGLWEKLFF
>TRBJ2-1|TRBV19
CASSKVEGFSNEQFF
>TRBJ2-7|TRBV11-2
CASSLGGGSSYEQYF
>TRBJ1-2|TRBV6-5
CASSYSGVSGYTF
>TRBJ1-1|TRBV18
CASSPTGRDTEAFF
>TRBJ1-2|TRBV7-2
CASSLSGGSYGYTF
>TRBJ2-1|TRBV19
CASSWGPLYNEQFF
>TRBJ2-7|TRBV7-2
CASSQQGAVEQYF
>TRBJ2-5|TRBV3-1/TRBV3-2
CASSQGSETQYF
>TRBJ1-6|TRBV6-4
CASSDDKGGALPNSPLHF
>TRBJ1-6|TRBV12-3/TRBV12-4
CASSPGQGSPLHF
>TRBJ2-3|TRBV12-3/TRBV12-4
CASCRSGTDTQYF
>TRBJ1-3|TRBV28
CASSSPPGGVSGNTIYF
>TRBJ2-1|TRBV28
CASNSLEASGREQFF
>TRBJ2-7|TRBV3-1/TRBV3-2
CASSPRGSTYEQYF
>TRBJ2-7|TRBV28
CASNPTGSYEQYF
>TRBJ2-1|TRBV20-1
CSASSGLARNEQFF
>TRBJ1-6|TRBV28
CASTPRVGTYNSPLHF
>TRBJ2-2|TRBV28
CASTNRDTGELFF
>TRBJ2-5|TRBV28
CASSPGGGETQYF
>TRBJ2-7|TRBV27
CASSPWDSTYEQYF
>TRBJ2-2|TRBV19
CAARLAGWLGTGELFF
>TRBJ2-1|TRBV12-5
CASGLEKAGPTMRSEQFF
>TRBJ2-2|TRBV10-3
CAISGLAGGRTGELFF
>TRBJ2-2|TRBV5-1
CASSLGGQGATGELFF
>TRBJ2-3|TRBV28
CASSPTRTGTFTDTQYF
>TRBJ1-5|TRBV28
CASSTGGSNQPQHF
>TRBJ2-7|TRBV5-1
CASSHGQDYEQYF
>TRBJ1-1|TRBV28
CASRGDISRNTEAFF
>TRBJ1-1|TRBV28
CASSSRQAEAFF
>TRBJ2-1|TRBV29-1
CSGSSATYNEQFF
>TRBJ1-2|TRBV28
CASCSVFIYGYTF
>TRBJ1-5|TRBV19
CASSMGQSNQPQHF
>TRBJ2-7|TRBV3-1/TRBV3-2
CASSQEILAGAYEQYF
>TRBJ1-1|TRBV27
CASKRSAPGGAFF
>TRBJ2-5|TRBV10-3
CAISDRGRGIGETQYF
>TRBJ1-6|TRBV27
CASRHLSGGDGPPLHF
>TRBJ1-2|TRBV27
CASSFNYRANYGYTF
>TRBJ2-1|TRBV11-3
CASSSDRGTYNEQFF
>TRBJ2-1|TRBV24-1
CATSDLARSGNEQFF
>TRBJ1-2|TRBV19
CASSISAGGYYGYTF